This T cell receptor (beta chain) was recovered during a study of blood T cell repertoires in COVID-19. Germline V CDR1 and CDR2: MGHRA, YSYEKL. The CDR3 is 16 residues long. The V end was cut by 1 base, the J end by 3 bases, with 14 bases between. Authors' methods: Estimates of nucleated cell counts were drawn from the amplification of reference gene primers. The method was immunoSEQ multiplex PCR; TCRdb's version includes in-frame clones alone and lacks a portion of them. D and trimming were read from the DNA, whereas the V and J calls and clone size are those reported in that table. The table lists 85,000 to 100,000 clones, about nine tenths of them singletons, with around a quarter in the top ten.

The J gene is TRBJ2-3, the V gene TRBV4-1, with a weak D call TRBD1 (6 bases). The sample comprised peripheral blood. The receptor comes from a man in his fifties or sixties with active or convalescent COVID-19. The DNA for the CDR3 is TGCGCCAGCAGCCAAGTACCCAGGGGTGGAACAGATACGCAGTATTTT. Translation gives CASSQVPRGGTDTQYF.